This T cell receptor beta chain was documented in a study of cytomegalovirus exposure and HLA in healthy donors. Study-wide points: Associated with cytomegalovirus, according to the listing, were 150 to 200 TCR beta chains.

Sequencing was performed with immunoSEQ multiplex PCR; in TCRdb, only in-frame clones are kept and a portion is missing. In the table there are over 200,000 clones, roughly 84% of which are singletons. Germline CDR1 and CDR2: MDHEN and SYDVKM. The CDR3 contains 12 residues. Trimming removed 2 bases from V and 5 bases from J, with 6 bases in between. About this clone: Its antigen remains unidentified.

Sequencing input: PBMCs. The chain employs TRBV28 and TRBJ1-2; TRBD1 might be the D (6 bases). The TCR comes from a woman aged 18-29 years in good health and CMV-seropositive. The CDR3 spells CASSLQGYGYTF. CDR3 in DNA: TGTGCCAGCAGTTTACAGGGGTATGGCTACACCTTC.